Listed below are T cell receptor beta chains from one sample, sequenced in a study of memory CD4+ T cells and cytomegalovirus serostatus. Libraries were prepared by immunoSEQ multiplex PCR; TCRdb keeps only in-frame clonotypes and omits some of them. The repertoire holds 50,000 to 75,000 clones, with 80% to 85% as singletons. The sequenced sample was memory CD4+ T cells from blood. These receptors originate from an adult in good health and CMV-seronegative. Both conserved end residues are part of each CDR3. D genes are given only for firm matches. The size entry is marked missing in some rows and otherwise reads once, few, many or a size class.

D gene	clone size	V gene	J gene	CDR3 length	CDR3 protein	CDR3 DNA
.	.	TRBV7-5	TRBJ2-3	11	CVRSPRPTQYF	TGTGTCAGAAGCCCCCGCCCTACGCAGTATTTT
.	.	TRBV7-2	TRBJ2-7	15	CASSLQQGGSYEQYF	TGTGCCAGCAGCTTACAGCAGGGGGGCTCCTACGAGCAGTACTTC
.	.	TRBV6-1	TRBJ1-1	14	CASSEDARRGEAFF	TGTGCCAGCAGTGAAGATGCCCGGCGGGGGGAAGCTTTCTTT
TRBD2	.	TRBV5-1	TRBJ2-3	16	CASSLTLAGHTDTQYF	TGCGCCAGCAGCTTGACGTTAGCGGGACACACAGATACGCAGTATTTT
TRBD1	.	TRBV5-4	TRBJ1-2	15	CASSQRDRWAYGYTF	TGTGCCAGCAGCCAAAGGGACAGATGGGCCTATGGCTACACCTTC
.	.	TRBV27	TRBJ2-1	13	CASSFRTYNEQFF	TGTGCCAGCAGTTTCAGGACATACAATGAGCAGTTCTTC
.	.	TRBV23-1	TRBJ1-5	17	CASSQSGTQLSNQPQHF	TGCGCCAGCAGTCAATCCGGGACCCAATTAAGCAATCAGCCCCAGCATTTT
.	.	TRBV28	TRBJ2-7	12	CASSPSWGQQYF	TGTGCCAGCAGTCCGAGTTGGGGTCAGCAGTACTTC
.	.	TRBV29-1	TRBJ2-7	9	CSPGYEQYF	TGCAGCCCAGGCTACGAGCAGTACTTC
.	once	TRBV6-6	TRBJ1-5	13	CASSYSWDQPQHF	TGTGCCAGCAGTTACTCGTGGGATCAGCCCCAGCATTTT
TRBD1	once	TRBV6-1	TRBJ2-5	15	CASSASTGRRETQYF	TGTGCCAGCAGTGCCTCGACAGGGCGACGAGAGACCCAGTACTTC
TRBD1	.	TRBV18	TRBJ2-3	15	CASSRDRGQIDTQYF	TGTGCCAGCTCCCGAGACAGGGGGCAAATAGATACGCAGTATTTT
.	.	TRBV7-8	TRBJ1-6	14	CASSPGQINSPLHF	TGTGCCAGCAGCCCCGGACAGATTAATTCACCCCTCCACTTT
.	once	TRBV28	TRBJ2-7	12	CASSLGSYEQYF	TGTGCCAGCAGCCTTGGGAGCTACGAGCAGTACTTC
.	.	TRBV5-1	TRBJ2-3	15	CATYRGDSDTDTQYF	TGCGCCACCTATAGGGGGGACAGCGACACAGATACGCAGTATTTT
.	.	TRBV5-4	TRBJ2-3	14	CASSLGGSTDTQYF	TGTGCCAGCAGCTTGGGGGGGAGCACAGATACGCAGTATTTT
.	.	TRBV12-5	TRBJ1-5	14	CASGFPIFNQPQHF	TGTGCTAGTGGTTTCCCTATCTTCAATCAGCCCCAGCATTTT
TRBD1	.	TRBV7-6	TRBJ1-2	16	CASSPGDRGQSYGYTF	TGTGCCAGCAGCCCCGGGGACAGGGGGCAATCATATGGCTACACCTTC
.	.	TRBV5-1	TRBJ1-3	14	CASSLSTPGNTIYF	TGCGCCAGCAGCTTGTCAACTCCTGGAAACACCATATATTTT
.	.	TRBV28	TRBJ1-1	15	CASSLFLTGGREAFF	TGTGCCAGCAGTTTATTCTTAACAGGCGGACGTGAAGCTTTCTTT
.	.	TRBV7-9	TRBJ1-4	15	CASSSGSGAREKLFF	TGTGCCAGCAGCTCCGGATCAGGGGCTAGGGAAAAACTGTTTTTT
.	.	TRBV7-8	TRBJ1-1	14	CASSRPPFNTEAFF	TGTGCCAGCAGCCGCCCGCCCTTCAACACTGAAGCTTTCTTT
.	.	TRBV5-1	TRBJ2-3	12	CASSQTTDTQYF	TGCGCCAGCAGCCAAACCACAGATACGCAGTATTTT
TRBD1	few	TRBV5-5	TRBJ2-7	15	CASSPKTGISYEQYF	TGTGCCAGCAGCCCGAAGACAGGGATCTCCTACGAGCAGTACTTC
.	.	TRBV7-9	TRBJ1-2	13	CASSPQEDYGYTF	TGTGCCAGCAGCCCTCAGGAAGACTATGGCTACACCTTC
TRBD1	.	TRBV18	TRBJ1-4	16	CASSPRTGDDGEKLFF	TGTGCCAGCTCACCCCGGACAGGGGATGATGGTGAAAAACTGTTTTTT
TRBD2	.	TRBV10-3	TRBJ2-3	16	CAISEPGLALTDTQYF	TGTGCCATCAGTGAGCCCGGACTAGCGCTAACAGATACGCAGTATTTT
.	.	TRBV7-9	TRBJ1-2	17	CASSLREGGSHNYGYTF	TGTGCCAGCAGCTTAAGGGAGGGAGGTTCCCATAACTATGGCTACACCTTC
.	.	TRBV18	TRBJ2-5	13	CASSASQQETQYF	TGTGCCAGCTCGGCAAGCCAACAAGAGACCCAGTACTTC
.	.	TRBV2	TRBJ2-7	10	CASSNDEQYF	TGTGCCAGCAGTAACGACGAGCAGTACTTC
.	once	TRBV29-1	TRBJ2-5	20	CSGTGTVGLIRGGDQETQYF	TGCAGCGGGACAGGGACCGTAGGTTTGATACGCGGGGGGGACCAAGAGACCCAGTACTTC